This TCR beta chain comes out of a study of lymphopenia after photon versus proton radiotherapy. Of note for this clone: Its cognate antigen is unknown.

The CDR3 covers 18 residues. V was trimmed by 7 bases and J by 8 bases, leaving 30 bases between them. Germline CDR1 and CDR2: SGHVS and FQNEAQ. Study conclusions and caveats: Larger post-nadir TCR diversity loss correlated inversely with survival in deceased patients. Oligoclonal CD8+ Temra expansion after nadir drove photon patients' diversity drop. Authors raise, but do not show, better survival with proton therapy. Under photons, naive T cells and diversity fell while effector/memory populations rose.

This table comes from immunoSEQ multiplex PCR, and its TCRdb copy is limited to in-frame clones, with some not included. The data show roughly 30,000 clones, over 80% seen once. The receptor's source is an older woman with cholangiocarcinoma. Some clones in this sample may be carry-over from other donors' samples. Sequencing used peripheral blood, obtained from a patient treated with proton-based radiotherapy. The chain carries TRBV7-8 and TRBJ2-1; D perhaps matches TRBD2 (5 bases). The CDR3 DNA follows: TGTGCCAGCAACGGACGGAACCTAGCTGGTGGCCTTGATTATGAGCAGTTCTTC. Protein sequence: CASNGRNLAGGLDYEQFF.